This T cell receptor (beta chain) was sequenced for a study of molecular identifiers for immune sequencing clone quantification. Study at large: In replicates, RNA taken from roughly 18,000 or 92,000 naive CD8 cells was divided five ways, and four portions underwent sequencing. Whole-study results and caveats: In naive cells, under 1% of molecules belonged to clones above 20 RNA copies, against over 97% in effector cells. Among approximately 1 million naive cells, as was reported, spiked Jurkat TCR RNA from one cell was detectable. Barcode sharing among identical TCR molecules could make large clones appear smaller.

Trimming left V 2 bases short and J 14 bases short, with 12 bases between. This CDR3 is built from 12 residues. Germline V gives CDR1 MNHEY, CDR2 SMNVEV (reference sequence). In its sample, this clonotype was seen a few times. Its matching antigen is unknown. TCRdb recomputed calls from the PCR reads with MiXCR, one row per CDR3 protein. The table shows hundreds of thousands of distinct CDR3 sequences, with roughly 24% occurring only once. The sequence was obtained from a human donor in good health. Some libraries in this study had Jurkat cell RNA spiked in. This sequence joins TRBV27 and TRBJ1-4; the D gene is possibly TRBD1 (5 bases). The sample comprised naive CD8+ T cells from blood, with Jurkat cell RNA spiked in. Subset in this sample: FACS-sorted CD8+CD4-CCR7+CD45RA+ naive T cells. CDR3 DNA sequence: TGTGCCAGCAGTTTAATTGGGGGGATGCTGTTTTTT. Its protein product is CASSLIGGMLFF.